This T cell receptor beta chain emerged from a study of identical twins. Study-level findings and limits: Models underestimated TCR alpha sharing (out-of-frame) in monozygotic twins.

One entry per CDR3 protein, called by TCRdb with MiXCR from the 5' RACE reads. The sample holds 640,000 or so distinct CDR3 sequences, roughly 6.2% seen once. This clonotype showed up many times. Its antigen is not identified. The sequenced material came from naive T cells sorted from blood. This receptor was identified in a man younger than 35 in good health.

As DNA, the CDR3 is TGTGCCAGCAGTACCCCTAGGGGCAGGGGGCCCACTGAAGCTTTCTTT. Amino acids: CASSTPRGRGPTEAFF. The rearrangement links TRBV6-2 or TRBV6-3 to TRBJ1-1; TRBD1 matches 8 bases. J gave up 4 bases and V 5 bases, and 12 bases lay outside the gene matches. The CDR3 sequence is 16 residues long. Germline loops: CDR1 MNHEY, CDR2 SVGEGT.